This T cell receptor beta chain stems from a study of cytomegalovirus exposure and HLA in healthy donors. There are 15 residues in the CDR3. CDR1 MGHRA and CDR2 YSYEKL come from the germline V gene. V was clipped by 1 base and J by 4 bases, with 11 bases between them. Concerning this clone itself: The antigen remains undetermined.

The PCR contained 60 Vbeta and 13 Jbeta primers. Data came from immunoSEQ multiplex PCR; TCRdb stores just in-frame clones and leaves some out. Of about 140,000 clones detected, 65% to 85% appear once; the ten largest clones hold about 3.4%. Overall study findings and caveats: Earlier analysis found most TCR beta V segments productive about 90% or about 30% of the time.

The chain joins TRBV4-1 to TRBJ1-5; D gene unclear. The specimen was PBMCs. This sequence originates from a male donor in good health and CMV-seronegative. The CDR3: CASSQVFRRNQPQHF. The CDR3, as DNA: TGCGCCAGCAGCCAAGTCTTCAGGAGGAATCAGCCCCAGCATTTT.